Below are 6 T cell receptor beta chains sequenced from a single sample in a study of a mutant IDH1 vaccine in newly diagnosed glioma. Repertoires were generated with immunoSEQ multiplex PCR, while TCRdb's copy carries only in-frame clones and drops some. The top ten clones hold around 5.8% of a sample with fewer than 45,000 clones, 60% to 85% of them seen once. The antigens these receptors bind are not known. Time point meaning: week 23, last vaccination. Vaccination comprised doses that each held 300 ug of mutant IDH1 20-mer peptide, plus topical imiquimod. The sequenced sample was PBMCs, obtained from a glioma patient whose treatment included an IDH1 peptide vaccine. The receptors shown here come from a woman aged 40 to 50 with glioma. Some clones in this sample may be carry-over from other donors' samples.

The rearrangement uses TRBV27 and TRBJ2-6; no definite D call. V shed 2 bases and J shed 4 bases, with 6 bases lying between them. The CDR3 is 14 amino acids. Germline CDR1 and CDR2: MNHEY and SMNVEV (reference sequence). This CDR3 reads CASSLSPGANVLTF. Here the CDR3 DNA reads TGTGCCAGCAGTTTAAGTCCCGGGGCCAACGTCCTGACTTTC.

For this clone: Its ends do not fully match the called genes, so a read error is possible. This chain joins TRBV7-7 and TRBJ1-3; D ambiguous. Germline CDR1 and CDR2: SSHAT and FNYEAQ (reference sequence). This CDR3 is 13 amino acids long. Here the CDR3 DNA reads TGTGCTAGCAGCGCCGGCGGGGGAAACACCATATATTTT. It translates to CASSAGGGNTIYF.

In its sample, this clone was seen a few times. The chain carries TRBV2 and TRBJ1-3; D possibly corresponds to TRBD1 (6 bases). This CDR3 comprises 14 residues. Trimming left V 4 bases short and J 2 bases short, with 9 bases between. Germline assignment: CDR1 SNHLY and CDR2 FYNNEI. The CDR3 DNA is TGTGCCAGCAGTGTATACAGGGCTGGAAACACCATATATTTT. Translation gives CASSVYRAGNTIYF.

The CDR3 here is CASTPSDSGANVLTF. DNA of the CDR3: TGTGCCAGCACCCCCAGTGACTCTGGGGCCAACGTCCTGACTTTC. The chain uses TRBV5-4 and TRBJ2-6; D remains ambiguous. The CDR3 has 15 residues. Trimming took 6 bases from V and 0 from J, leaving 10 bases between them. Germline V gene data show CDR1 as SGHNT and CDR2 as YYREEE (reference sequence).

This chain links TRBV7-3 with TRBJ1-1; D call uncertain. The CDR3 contains 12 residues. Germline V lookup: CDR1 SGHTA, CDR2 FQGTGA. Trimming took off 5 bases at V and 8 bases at J, with 12 bases between the two ends. CDR3 nucleotides: TGTGCCAGCAGCCCAGGAGGCGGGGAAGCTTTCTTT. It codes for CASSPGGGEAFF.

V and J are TRBV11-1 and TRBJ2-5, with D possibly being TRBD2 (5 bases). The V gene lost 5 bases and the J gene lost 3 bases, with 19 bases spanning the gap. The CDR3 covers 16 residues. Germline-derived CDR1 and CDR2 are SGHAT and FQDESV (reference sequence). The CDR3 reads CASSPRTLGEEETQYF. CDR3 DNA sequence: TGTGCCAGCAGCCCTCGGACGTTGGGAGAAGAAGAGACCCAGTACTTC.